Listed below are T cell receptor beta chains from one sample, sequenced in a study of cytomegalovirus exposure and HLA in healthy donors. Clones were read by immunoSEQ multiplex PCR, and TCRdb kept only the in-frame ones, dropping some. The table shows over 150,000 clones, with approximately 84% occurring only once. Sample: PBMCs. These TCRs come from a girl between 5 and 17 years old in good health and CMV-seropositive. CDR3s include the opening cysteine and the closing phenylalanine or tryptophan. The order of the fields is clone size, J gene, V gene, CDR3 protein. Clone size, where shown, is once, few, many, or a class for clones that have expanded.

.	TRBJ2-3	TRBV5-1	CASSLSGTDTQYF
.	TRBJ2-7	TRBV7-2	CASSLEGVSYEQYF
.	TRBJ2-3	TRBV7-9	CSSSPGLAASTDTQYF
.	TRBJ2-2	TRBV11-2	CASSFDPGLHTGELFF
few	TRBJ2-5	TRBV9	CASSAARGGGFQETQYF
.	TRBJ2-3	TRBV6-1	CATLLAEKRTDTQYF
.	TRBJ2-4	TRBV7-8	CASSLEGNKNIQYF
.	TRBJ1-2	TRBV9	CASSNTQGSRNYGYTF
.	TRBJ2-7	TRBV7-8	CASSPPGQGYEQYF
.	TRBJ1-1	TRBV27	CASSERGLTNTEAFF